The 5 T cell receptor beta chains below come from one sample, sequenced in a study of OX40 agonist ivuxolimab in advanced cancers. The repertoire was sequenced with immunoSEQ multiplex PCR; TCRdb's copy has only in-frame clones and lacks some. The table shows approximately 79,000 clones, with 70% to 90% occurring only once. The sample in question was CD4+ or CD8+ T cells sorted from blood, obtained in a trial of the OX40 agonist ivuxolimab. These receptors were obtained from an adult with an advanced solid tumor such as melanoma, head and neck, liver or kidney cancer.

V is TRBV4-3 and J is TRBJ1-4, with D unclear. This CDR3 is 13 amino acids long. Germline-derived CDR1 and CDR2 are LGHNA and YSLEER. V gave up 4 bases and J gave up 0 bases, with 3 bases separating them. The DNA for the CDR3 is TGCGCCAGCAGCCGAGCAACTAATGAAAAACTGTTTTTT. Translating it yields CASSRATNEKLFF.

V is TRBV12-5 and J is TRBJ2-5, with TRBD2 matching over 8 bases. Trimming cost V 1 base and J 3 bases; bases outside gene matches: 10. This CDR3 contains 17 residues. CDR1 is LGHNT and CDR2 is FRNRAP in the germline V gene. The CDR3 coding sequence is TGTGCTAGTGGTTTGGGCTTAGCGGGAAGTTTAGAAGAGACCCAGTACTTC. As protein: CASGLGLAGSLEETQYF.

The V gene is TRBV7-2, the J gene TRBJ1-5; 8 nucleotides line up with TRBD1. From germline, CDR1 is SGHTA and CDR2 FQGNSA. V shed 4 bases, J shed 6 bases, and the junction held 11 bases outside the gene matches. The CDR3 spans 16 residues. CDR3 in amino acids: CASSSRTGRVPQPQHF. CDR3 sequence (DNA): TGTGCCAGCAGCTCTAGGACAGGGAGGGTTCCTCAGCCCCAGCATTTT.

The rearrangement joins TRBV4-2 to TRBJ2-7; a possible D gene is TRBD2 (6 bases). V lost 0 bases and J lost 0, with 12 bases in between. Germline loops: CDR1 LGHNA, CDR2 YNFKEQ. The CDR3 loop spans 16 amino acids. The CDR3 nucleotides are TGTGCCAGCAGCCAAGATGCCGGGGGAGACTCCTACGAGCAGTACTTC. Protein: CASSQDAGGDSYEQYF.

The chain recombines TRBV6-5 with TRBJ2-6; 7 nucleotides line up with TRBD1. The CDR3 length is 15 residues. Trimming cost V 6 bases and J 4 bases; bases outside gene matches: 6. Germline CDR1 is MNHEY and CDR2 is SVGAGI. The CDR3 protein is CASSPDRVGANVLTF. CDR3 DNA sequence: TGTGCCAGCAGCCCCGACAGGGTCGGGGCCAACGTCCTGACTTTC.